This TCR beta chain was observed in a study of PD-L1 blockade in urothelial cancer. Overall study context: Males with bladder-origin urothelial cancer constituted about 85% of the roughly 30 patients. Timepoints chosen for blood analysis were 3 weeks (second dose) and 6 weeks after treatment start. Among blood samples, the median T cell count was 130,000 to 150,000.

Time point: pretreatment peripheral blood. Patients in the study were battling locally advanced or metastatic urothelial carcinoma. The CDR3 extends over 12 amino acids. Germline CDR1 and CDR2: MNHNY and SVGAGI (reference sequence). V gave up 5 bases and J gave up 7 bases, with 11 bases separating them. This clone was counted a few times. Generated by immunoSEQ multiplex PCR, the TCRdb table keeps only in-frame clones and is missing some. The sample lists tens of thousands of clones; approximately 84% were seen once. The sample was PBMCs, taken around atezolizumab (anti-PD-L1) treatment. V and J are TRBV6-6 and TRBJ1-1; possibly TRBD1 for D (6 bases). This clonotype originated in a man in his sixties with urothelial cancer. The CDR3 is CASSINRDEAFF. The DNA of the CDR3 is TGTGCCAGCAGTATCAACAGGGATGAAGCTTTCTTT.